This T cell receptor (beta chain) was captured by sequencing in a study of blood T cells in healthy people across ages. Study-level findings and limits: Long-lived and aged donors differed, with more naive CD4+ cells and higher diversity in the long-lived.

Sample-barcoded 5' priming and a J-beta primer mix drove a second PCR of about 6 to 12 cycles. TCRdb re-analysed the 5' RACE reads in MiXCR, keeping a single row per CDR3 protein. The profile shows 650,000 to 1,000,000 distinct CDR3 sequences, around 36% of them singletons. Germline CDR1 reads DFQATT; CDR2 reads SNEGSKA (reference sequence). The CDR3 spans 16 residues. After removal of 4 bases from V and 6 bases from J, the junction contained 14 bases not matched to a gene. This clonotype was counted ten times or more. The antigen remains unidentified. This receptor was taken from a man between 18 and 35 years old in good health. The sequenced material came from blood. The V gene is TRBV20-1, the J gene TRBJ2-1; 8 bases are shared with TRBD1. The CDR3 spells CSATSLTGVSGNEQFF. The CDR3 nucleotides read TGCAGTGCTACCTCCCTGACAGGGGTGTCAGGCAATGAGCAGTTCTTC.